These 27 T cell receptor beta chains share one sample of origin, sequenced in a study of cytotoxic CD8 clonotypes in ibrutinib-treated CLL. Assay used: immunoSEQ multiplex PCR; TCRdb lists only in-frame clones, some missing. The profile shows over 75,000 clones, approximately 80% of them singletons. The material sequenced was PBMCs, taken after 12 months of ibrutinib treatment. The receptors shown here come from a human donor with chronic lymphocytic leukemia.

The CDR3 here is CSGEALGGYGYTF. The CDR3 DNA reads TGCAGCGGGGAGGCGCTGGGGGGCTATGGCTACACCTTC. The chain uses TRBV29-1 and TRBJ1-2, with D possibly TRBD1 on 5 matching bases. Germline values: CDR1 SQVTM, CDR2 ANQGSEA. V was shortened by 7 bases and J by 4 bases, with 16 bases between the two germline ends. The CDR3 is 13 residues long.

The V and J genes are TRBV18 and TRBJ1-5; D not resolved. The CDR3 length is 16 residues. V was clipped by 3 bases and J by 0 bases, with 12 bases between them. CDR1 KGHSH and CDR2 LQKENI come from the germline V gene. The CDR3 spells CASSPFGRYSNQPQHF. CDR3 bases: TGTGCCAGCTCACCCTTCGGACGGTATAGCAATCAGCCCCAGCATTTT.

Turning to this clone: Sequence at one end of the junction differs from germline and may be a read error. Here the CDR3 reads CARRGRATSYNEQFF. The CDR3 region has the DNA TGTGCCCGCAGGGGGCGGGCTACCTCCTACAATGAGCAGTTCTTC. This chain uses TRBV6-7 with TRBJ2-1; 8 positions match TRBD1. TRBV6-7 is placed among ORFs of uncertain function. This CDR3 comprises 15 residues.

This clone was found a few times. This chain connects TRBV5-6 to TRBJ2-7; D gene uncertain. CDR3 length: 11 amino acids. V dropped 1 base and J dropped 6 bases, with 5 bases sitting between them. CDR1 is SGHDT, CDR2 YYEEEE, per germline. This CDR3 reads CASSLYGEQYF. Here the CDR3 DNA reads TGTGCCAGCAGCTTGTATGGCGAGCAGTACTTC.

The V and J genes are TRBV5-1 and TRBJ2-2; D may be TRBD1 or TRBD2 (5 bases each). The CDR3 has 15 residues. V gave up 2 bases and J gave up 2 bases, with 10 bases separating them. Germline loops: CDR1 SGHRS, CDR2 YFSETQ. The CDR3 loop is CASSFGGTNTGELFF. Written as DNA, the CDR3 is TGCGCCAGCAGCTTTGGGGGTACAAACACCGGGGAGCTGTTTTTT.

V usage is TRBV6-1 and J usage is TRBJ2-1; the match to TRBD2 covers 13 bases. Looked up from germline, CDR1 is MNHNS and CDR2 is SASEGT. This CDR3 has 15 residues. V trimming: 7 bases; J trimming: 4 bases; junction bases outside the gene matches: 4. In nucleotides, the CDR3 is TGTGCCAGCAACGGACTAGCGGGGGTATACAATGAGCAGTTCTTC. Translated: CASNGLAGVYNEQFF.

V is TRBV4-2 and J is TRBJ1-4, with a tentative D call TRBD1 (6 bases). The CDR3 spans 18 residues. Germline CDR1 LGHNA, CDR2 YNFKEQ. The germline V and J ends were trimmed by 4 bases and 1 base, with 19 bases remaining between them. The CDR3 DNA is TGTGCCAGCAGCCCAGGGGAGGGAGAGGGGAAAACTAATGAAAAACTGTTTTTT. Translating it yields CASSPGEGEGKTNEKLFF.

The chain carries TRBV18 and TRBJ2-1, with 8 bases that match TRBD2. The germline CDR1 and CDR2 sequences are KGHSH and LQKENI. CDR3 length equals 15 residues. Germline trimming cut 3 bases from V and 6 bases from J; bases unmatched to any gene: 7. The CDR3 sequence is CASSPPSSGFNEQFF. The CDR3 DNA is TGTGCCAGCTCACCTCCTTCTAGCGGGTTCAATGAGCAGTTCTTC.

The V gene is TRBV20-1, the J gene TRBJ1-1; 7 bases are a match to TRBD1. After removal of 5 bases from V and 9 bases from J, the junction contained 3 bases not matched to a gene. Germline V gives CDR1 DFQATT, CDR2 SNEGSKA (reference sequence). The CDR3 is 10 residues long. The CDR3 is CSALGQKAFF. The CDR3 DNA is TGCAGTGCTTTGGGACAGAAAGCTTTCTTT.

This clone was counted a few times. This chain joins TRBV7-3 and TRBJ2-5; D possibly corresponds to TRBD2 (6 bases). The CDR3 totals 15 residues. V lost 5 bases, J lost 5 bases, and 18 bases lay in between. CDR1 SGHTA and CDR2 FQGTGA come from the germline V gene. For the CDR3, the DNA is TGTGCCAGCAGCCCCGGAAGGCGGAGGGGCGAGACCCAGTACTTC. Its protein is CASSPGRRRGETQYF.

The J gene is TRBJ2-7, the V gene TRBV7-2; no firm D call. The CDR3 length is 14 residues. Trimming cost V 3 bases and J 5 bases, with 14 bases left between them. CDR1 is SGHTA and CDR2 is FQGNSA in the germline V gene. Here the CDR3 DNA reads TGTGCCAGCAGCTTGAGTTTTAGCATCGACGAGCAGTACTTC. Translated: CASSLSFSIDEQYF. Filled out from reference TRBV7-2 and TRBJ2-7, the complete variable domain reads GAGVSQSPSNKVTEKGKDVELRCDPISGHTALYWYRQSLGQGLEFLIYFQGNSAPDKSGLPSDRFSAERTGGSVSTLTIQRTQQEDSAVYLCASSLSFSIDEQYFGPGTRLTVT.

This clone was seen at least ten times. The rearrangement uses TRBV2 and TRBJ2-7, with 7 positions matching TRBD1. CDR1 is SNHLY, CDR2 FYNNEI, per germline. V shed 4 bases, J shed 3 bases, and the junction held 3 bases outside the gene matches. The CDR3 extends over 13 amino acids. CDR3 residues: CASSAGQSYEQYF. DNA of the CDR3: TGTGCCAGCAGTGCGGGACAGAGCTACGAGCAGTACTTC.

The V and J genes are TRBV14 and TRBJ2-1; the D gene is possibly TRBD1 (6 bases). This CDR3 has 14 residues. Germline lookup yields CDR1 SGHDN and CDR2 FVKESK. Trimming stripped 4 bases from V and 5 bases from J, with 12 bases between. CDR3 amino acids: CASSRWTDNNEQFF. Here the CDR3 DNA reads TGTGCCAGCAGCCGATGGACAGACAACAATGAGCAGTTCTTC.

V gene TRBV6-1 combines with J gene TRBJ1-5; tentative D call: TRBD1 (6 bases). The germline gives CDR1 MNHNS, CDR2 SASEGT. V lost 10 bases and J lost 6, with 19 bases in between. The CDR3 spans 14 residues. Here the CDR3 reads CATHTGTISQPQHF. CDR3 coding DNA: TGTGCCACCCACACAGGGACGATCTCTCAGCCCCAGCATTTT.

This chain uses TRBV25-1 with TRBJ1-1, with D maybe TRBD1 (6 bases). The CDR3 extends over 15 amino acids. V lost 3 bases to trimming and J lost 3 bases, with 14 bases between them. Germline-derived CDR1 and CDR2 are MGHDK and SYGVNS. The CDR3 DNA is TGTGCCAGCAGTGACACAGGGAGGGGGGACACTGAAGCTTTCTTT. Residues: CASSDTGRGDTEAFF. Full variable domain (missing parts from reference TRBV25-1 and TRBJ1-1): EADIYQTPRYLVIGTGKKITLECSQTMGHDKMYWYQQDPGMELHLIHYSYGVNSTEKGDLSSESTVSRIRTEHFPLTLESARPSHTSQYLCASSDTGRGDTEAFFGQGTRLTVV.

The V call is TRBV2, the J call TRBJ2-5; 10 bases fit TRBD2. The CDR3 is made up of 13 amino acids. Per the germline V gene, CDR1 is SNHLY and CDR2 is FYNNEI. The V and J ends lost 7 bases and 4 bases, in that order; junction bases with no gene match: 3. The CDR3 protein is CASMSGGAETQYF. CDR3 nucleotide sequence: TGTGCCAGCATGAGCGGGGGGGCAGAGACCCAGTACTTC.

This clone was picked up many times. The chain couples TRBV5-1 to TRBJ1-1; perhaps TRBD1 as D (6 bases). The CDR3 covers 15 residues. Germline values: CDR1 SGHRS, CDR2 YFSETQ. V was pared by 4 bases and J by 2 bases, with 15 bases between. CDR3: CASSGQPTGNTEAFF. CDR3 nucleotides: TGCGCCAGCAGCGGGCAACCGACAGGAAACACTGAAGCTTTCTTT.

The chain recombines TRBV11-3 with TRBJ1-6; possibly TRBD1 for D (5 bases). CDR1 and CDR2 from the germline V gene are SGHNT and YENEEA. CDR3 length: 14 residues. The V gene lost 0 bases and the J gene lost 10 bases, with 10 bases spanning the gap. DNA of the CDR3: TGTGCCAGCAGCTTAGACAGGGTAGAGTCACCCCTCCACTTT. Amino acid sequence: CASSLDRVESPLHF.

J is TRBJ2-2 and V is TRBV7-2; 8 bases line up with TRBD1. Losses at the gene ends were 5 bases for V and 0 bases for J; bases not matched to a gene: 5. The germline gives CDR1 SGHTA, CDR2 FQGNSA. The CDR3 totals 16 residues. The chain's CDR3 is CASSPYRGTNTGELFF. CDR3 DNA: TGTGCCAGCAGCCCGTACAGGGGGACGAACACCGGGGAGCTGTTTTTT.

CDR3 bases: TGTGCCAGTAGTATGATGAGCTCCGGAGCTTTCTTT. It codes for CASSMMSSGAFF. This chain uses TRBV19 with TRBJ1-1; no clear D gene. The length of the CDR3 is 12 residues. Germline CDR1 is LNHDA and CDR2 is SQIVND (reference sequence). The V end was cut by 3 bases, the J end by 10 bases, with 12 bases between. Full variable domain (remainder filled in from reference TRBV19 and TRBJ1-1): DGGITQSPKYLFRKEGQNVTLSCEQNLNHDAMYWYRQDPGQGLRLIYYSQIVNDFQKGDIAEGYSVSREKKESFPLTVTSAQKNPTAFYLCASSMMSSGAFFGQGTRLTVV.

V usage is TRBV9 and J usage is TRBJ2-1; D possibly uses TRBD1 or TRBD2 (5 bases each). From germline, CDR1 is SGDLS and CDR2 YYNGEE. The V end lost 1 base, the J end lost 0 bases, and 11 bases lay between the germline ends. The CDR3 runs 16 residues. The CDR3 is CASSVSGTSSYNEQFF. CDR3 DNA: TGTGCCAGCAGCGTATCCGGGACCAGCTCCTACAATGAGCAGTTCTTC.

This chain links TRBV7-2 with TRBJ1-5; D unresolved. Trimming took 1 base from V and 0 from J, leaving 4 bases between them. This CDR3 comprises 14 residues. Per the germline V gene, CDR1 is SGHTA and CDR2 is FQGNSA. This CDR3 is CASSLDSSNQPQHF. The CDR3 DNA sequence: TGTGCCAGCAGCTTAGACAGTAGCAATCAGCCCCAGCATTTT.

The chain employs TRBV25-1 and TRBJ2-3; 8 positions match TRBD2. The germline V gene encodes CDR1 MGHDK and CDR2 SYGVNS. The J segment lost 4 bases and the V segment lost 5 bases, leaving 8 bases of the junction unmatched. The CDR3 extends over 15 amino acids. Here the CDR3 DNA reads TGTGCCAGCAGTCTTTGGCGGGGGGCCGCAGATACGCAGTATTTT. Protein product: CASSLWRGAADTQYF.

This chain connects TRBV28 to TRBJ2-3, with a possible D match to TRBD2 (6 bases). Germline loops: CDR1 MDHEN, CDR2 SYDVKM. Trimming removed 6 bases at V and 3 bases at J, with 13 bases between. The CDR3 spans 14 residues. CDR3 loop: CASRTPGLTDTQYF. CDR3 coding DNA: TGTGCCAGCAGAACTCCGGGACTTACAGATACGCAGTATTTT.

As regards this clone: Additional DNA sequences in this sample encode the identical CDR3. V gene TRBV6-1 combines with J gene TRBJ2-7; no definite D call. V was clipped by 1 base and J by 3 bases, with 7 bases between them. The CDR3 loop spans 13 amino acids. CDR1 and CDR2 (germline): MNHNS, SASEGT. The CDR3 loop is CASSEGGVYEQYF. DNA of the CDR3: TGTGCCAGCAGTGAAGGTGGGGTCTACGAGCAGTACTTC.

V and J are TRBV7-8 and TRBJ2-7, with TRBD2 matching over 7 bases. With V trimmed by 8 bases and J by 1 base, 11 bases remained unmatched. Germline V gives CDR1 SGHVS, CDR2 FQNEAQ. The CDR3 spans 15 residues. In DNA form, the CDR3 reads TGTGCCAGCCAATTGGAGACTAGCCCTTCCTACGAGCAGTACTTC. Translating gives CASQLETSPSYEQYF.

The chain links TRBV5-1 to TRBJ1-6; TRBD1 matches 10 bases. Germline CDR1 SGHRS, CDR2 YFSETQ. The CDR3 consists of 15 residues. V trimming: 0 bases; J trimming: 9 bases; junction bases outside the gene matches: 3. The CDR3 region is CASSLVGDRGSPLHF. The DNA for the CDR3 is TGCGCCAGCAGCTTGGTGGGGGACAGGGGTTCACCCCTCCACTTT.